Measured by frequency, the clone carrying this T cell receptor beta chain is medium-sized. The antigen is not known. In the PCR, 60 Vbeta and 13 Jbeta primers were used. Data came from immunoSEQ multiplex PCR; TCRdb stores just in-frame clones and leaves some out. The sample table includes approximately 30,000 clones. This record comes from a study of cytomegalovirus exposure and HLA in healthy donors. Study findings and constraints: Donor immune exposure was known only as CMV serostatus. One later analysis reportedly identified an Asian-associated ancestry cluster that showed fewer N-insertions than the roughly 700-donor mean. As was reported, the HLA-A and HLA-B alleles of most subjects were accurately predicted from TCR beta sequences.

The V gene's germline CDR1 is LNHDA and CDR2 SQIVND (reference sequence). The CDR3 runs to 13 residues. V was pared by 5 bases and J by 4 bases, with 11 bases between. The specimen was PBMCs. This receptor was identified in a man aged 40-55 years in good health and CMV-seronegative. V usage is TRBV19 and J usage is TRBJ1-1, with unresolved D. The CDR3: CASSVTSGTEAFF. The CDR3 nucleotides read TGTGCCAGTAGTGTCACTAGTGGCACTGAAGCTTTCTTT.